The present entry profiles one T cell receptor beta chain with its context. What it binds is unknown. This sample is part of a study of T cell responses to AZD1222 COVID-19 vaccine. General observations from the study: Spike-specific TCR breadth and depth both grew after two AZD1222 doses. The number of AZD1222 recipients seropositive at baseline was only five or six. CD4 TCRs linked to vaccination spanned spike, dominating at 160-218 and 743-854. Repertoires were obtained solely post-peak T cell response.

Trimming took 6 bases from V and 0 from J, leaving 11 bases between them. The CDR3 sequence is 15 residues long. Per the germline V gene, CDR1 is MDHEN and CDR2 is SYDVKM. Using immunoSEQ multiplex PCR, the repertoire was profiled, and TCRdb retains in-frame clones only, with some absent. The repertoire holds over 150,000 clones, with 90% as singletons. This receptor was identified in an adult in good health. Source: peripheral blood, taken on day 0 of AZD1222 vaccination. The chain recombines TRBV28 with TRBJ1-4; D perhaps matches TRBD1 (5 bases). The CDR3 loop reads CASSPGVPTNEKLFF. The CDR3 coding sequence is TGTGCCAGCAGCCCGGGGGTACCAACTAATGAAAAACTGTTTTTT.